The T cell receptor beta chain under discussion was sequenced for a study of T cells in Graves' hyperthyroidism and ophthalmopathy (dated by TCRdb to between 2017 and 2020). Notes on the research overall: Peripheral blood samples were taken at the time of initial diagnosis, prior to any treatment. To identify TCR V-J signatures that set the groups apart, the researchers used a discovery cohort of 100 patients, made up of under 45 with Graves' ophthalmopathy and 57 with stable Graves' hyperthyroidism. Prospective prediction of ophthalmopathy was tested in an independent validation cohort consisting of some 19 hyperthyroidism patients and some 15 patients who later progressed to ophthalmopathy. The 100 discovery patients were divided at random into training and test sets in a 7:3 ratio. Thyroid tissue and blood T-cell repertoires from more than 5 Graves' hyperthyroidism patients were also compared in the study. After sampling, hyperthyroidism patients received methimazole starting at 30 mg daily, and ophthalmopathy patients received high-dose intravenous methylprednisolone. The paper describes TCR Vbeta CDR3 sequencing of 135 peripheral blood samples, made up of some 42 ophthalmopathy patients, some 76 hyperthyroidism patients and around 17 progressor patients. The research as a whole found: Sample size was not statistically predetermined, and blinding of investigators to group allocation was not performed. In cross-validation, a model built on a 13 V-J signature told ophthalmopathy apart from stable hyperthyroidism with approximately 90% sensitivity and around 84% specificity, and in testing the same model reached 80%/75%. Most expanded thyroid clonotypes (frequency above 0.001) were also detected in blood, suggesting blood repertoires may reflect thyroid immune responses. In validation, the model predicted progression to ophthalmopathy a median of about 5.9 months before onset, with about 71% sensitivity and around 76% specificity.

The hyperthyroidism patients were between 18 and 65 years old and newly diagnosed, with a disease duration of less than 2 months. Patients with uncontrolled infections, other autoimmune diseases, pregnancy or lactation were excluded. Diagnoses were based on clinical symptoms, serum thyroxine and TRAb, thyroid ultrasound and orbital computed tomography. Blood from progressor patients was drawn when they were first diagnosed with hyperthyroidism, before any ophthalmopathy symptoms appeared. Ficoll-Paque density gradient centrifugation was used to isolate PBMCs from around 10 ml of fresh peripheral blood. Patients classed as progressors first received a Graves' hyperthyroidism diagnosis and then went on to develop ophthalmopathy during follow-up. Trizol reagent was used to extract total RNA, and RNA quality was then checked on an Agilent 2100 Bioanalyzer. This clonotype was picked up many times. Its antigen has not been determined. No quality values exist for individual bases; no much larger clone is one base distant.

The TCR beta CDR3 regions were amplified from RNA transcripts. For the first round of RT-PCR on the TCR CDR3, the HTBI primer set was used together with the Qiagen OneStep RT-PCR kit. Libraries were constructed in a second round of multiplex PCR, after which size selection and purification were performed. Paired-end sequencing of the libraries was performed with 100 bp reads on an Illumina HiSeq2000. From the authors' description of their analysis: Raw data were processed with SOAPnuke, discarding reads with adapters, uncalled bases, mean Phred below 15, or no exact constant-primer or identifier match. High-quality paired reads were merged with COPE v1.2.5, and unique nucleotide sequences were defined as clonotypes. MiTCR v1.1 was used to align clonotypes to the IMGT TRBV, TRBD and TRBJ reference segments. Only V-J combinations with frequency above 0.0001, covering 99.2% of repertoires, were analysed. A TCS score was defined as the ratio of F50 (clonal expansion) to E x V (chaos), with BLOSUM62-based TCRdist applied between CDR3 peptides within each V-J. Welch's t-statistics and random forest reduced 500 to 650 V-J features to about 13, which were used in a naive Bayes classifier (R e1071). Clones were called with MiXCR by TCRdb after fastp trimmed the public reads at Q25, and only in-frame beta chains were retained. Rows with one shared CDR3 protein collapse into an entry with the most common genes and DNA. It is TCRdb's table, rather than the study itself, that gives the V and J calls and clone size. The sample profile shows a few hundred thousand distinct CDR3 sequences; approximately 14% of them were found once. Around 30% of the sample comes from the top ten.

Measured from the cysteine to the phenylalanine, the CDR3 is 16 residues long. The CDR3 DNA has 48 bases and is translated from base 1. From V the trimming removes 6 bases and from J it removes 0 bases, while the gene matches leave 2 bases of the junction unaccounted for. From a lookup of the germline V gene, CDR1 and CDR2 are ENHRY and SYGVKD. The rearranged chain carries TRBV10-3 and TRBJ2-7, with TRBD2 identical over 16 junction bases. Material: blood. The sequence was obtained from a young woman with Graves' hyperthyroidism that later progressed to Graves' ophthalmopathy. The sequenced DNA is TGTGCCATCAGGGGGACTAGCGGGAGGGCCTCCTACGAGCAGTACTTC. Protein translation: CAIRGTSGRASYEQYF.